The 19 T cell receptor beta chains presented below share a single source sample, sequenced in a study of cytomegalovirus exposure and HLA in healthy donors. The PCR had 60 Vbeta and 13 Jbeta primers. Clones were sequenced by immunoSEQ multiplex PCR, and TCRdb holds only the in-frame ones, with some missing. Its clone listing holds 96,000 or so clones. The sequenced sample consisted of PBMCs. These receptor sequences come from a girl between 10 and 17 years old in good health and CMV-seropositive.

CDR3 sequence (DNA): TGTGCCAGCAGTATACAGGGTACGAACACTGAAGCTTTCTTT. Its protein is CASSIQGTNTEAFF. The gene calls are TRBV2 and TRBJ1-1; D is perhaps TRBD1 (6 bases). This CDR3 has 14 residues. Per the germline V gene, CDR1 is SNHLY and CDR2 is FYNNEI. V was cut by 5 bases and J by 1 base, with 11 bases left in between.

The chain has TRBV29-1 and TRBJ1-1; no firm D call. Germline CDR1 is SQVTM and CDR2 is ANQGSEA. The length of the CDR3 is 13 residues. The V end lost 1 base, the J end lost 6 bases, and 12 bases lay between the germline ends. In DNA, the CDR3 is TGCAGCGTTGAAGGGCAGGAGGACGCTGAAGCTTTCTTT. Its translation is CSVEGQEDAEAFF. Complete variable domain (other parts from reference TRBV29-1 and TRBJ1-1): SAVISQKPSRDICQRGTSLTIQCQVDSQVTMMFWYRQQPGQSLTLIATANQGSEATYESGFVIDKFPISRPNLTFSTLTVSNMSPEDSSIYLCSVEGQEDAEAFFGQGTRLTVV.

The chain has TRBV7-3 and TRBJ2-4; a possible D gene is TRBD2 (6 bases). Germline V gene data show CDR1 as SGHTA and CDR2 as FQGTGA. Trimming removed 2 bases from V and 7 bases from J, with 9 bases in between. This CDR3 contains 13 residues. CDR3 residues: CASSLGGDNIQYF. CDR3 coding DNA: TGTGCCAGCAGCTTAGGAGGGGACAACATTCAGTACTTC.

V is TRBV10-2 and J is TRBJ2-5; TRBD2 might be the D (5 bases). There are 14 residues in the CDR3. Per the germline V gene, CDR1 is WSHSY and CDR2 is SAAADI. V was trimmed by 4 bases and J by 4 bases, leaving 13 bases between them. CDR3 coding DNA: TGCGCCAGCAGTGTAACGGGAATTGGAGAGACCCAGTACTTC. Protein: CASSVTGIGETQYF.

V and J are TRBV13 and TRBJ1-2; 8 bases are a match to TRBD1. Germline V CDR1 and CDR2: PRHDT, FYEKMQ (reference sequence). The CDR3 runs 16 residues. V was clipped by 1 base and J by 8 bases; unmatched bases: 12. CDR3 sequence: CASSLDSGGASHGYTF. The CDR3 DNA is TGTGCCAGCAGCTTAGATTCAGGGGGCGCTTCACACGGCTACACCTTC.

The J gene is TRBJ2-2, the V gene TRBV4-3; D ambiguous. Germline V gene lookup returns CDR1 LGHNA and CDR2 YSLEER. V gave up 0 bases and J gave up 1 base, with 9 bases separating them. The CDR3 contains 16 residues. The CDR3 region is CASSQEVPRNTGELFF. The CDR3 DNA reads TGCGCCAGCAGCCAAGAAGTTCCGCGGAACACCGGGGAGCTGTTTTTT.

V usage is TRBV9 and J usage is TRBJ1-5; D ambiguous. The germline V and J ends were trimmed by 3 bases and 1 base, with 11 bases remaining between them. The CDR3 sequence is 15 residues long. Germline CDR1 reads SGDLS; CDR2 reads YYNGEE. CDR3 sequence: CASSGNGLSNQPQHF. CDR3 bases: TGTGCCAGCAGCGGTAATGGCTTAAGCAATCAGCCCCAGCATTTT. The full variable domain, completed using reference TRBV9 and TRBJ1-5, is DSGVTQTPKHLITATGQRVTLRCSPRSGDLSVYWYQQSLDQGLQFLIQYYNGEERAKGNILERFSAQQFPDLHSELNLSSLELGDSALYFCASSGNGLSNQPQHFGDGTRLSIL.

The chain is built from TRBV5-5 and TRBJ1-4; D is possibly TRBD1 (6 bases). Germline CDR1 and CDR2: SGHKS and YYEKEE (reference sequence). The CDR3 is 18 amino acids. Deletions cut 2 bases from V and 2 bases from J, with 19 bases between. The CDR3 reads CASSFFFRTGFTNEKLFF. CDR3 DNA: TGTGCCAGCAGCTTTTTCTTTCGAACAGGGTTCACTAATGAAAAACTGTTTTTT.

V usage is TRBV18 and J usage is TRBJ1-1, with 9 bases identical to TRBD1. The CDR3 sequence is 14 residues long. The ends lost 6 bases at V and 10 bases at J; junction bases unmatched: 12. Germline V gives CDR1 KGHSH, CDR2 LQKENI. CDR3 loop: CASSPGGQGFGAFF. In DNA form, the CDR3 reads TGTGCCAGCTCCCCTGGCGGACAGGGGTTTGGAGCTTTCTTT.

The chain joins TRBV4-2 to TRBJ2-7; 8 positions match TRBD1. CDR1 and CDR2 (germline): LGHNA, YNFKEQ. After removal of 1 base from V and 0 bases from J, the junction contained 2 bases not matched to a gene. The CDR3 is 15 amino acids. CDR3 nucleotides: TGTGCCAGCAGCCAAGGGGACAGGAGCTCCTACGAGCAGTACTTC. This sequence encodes CASSQGDRSSYEQYF.

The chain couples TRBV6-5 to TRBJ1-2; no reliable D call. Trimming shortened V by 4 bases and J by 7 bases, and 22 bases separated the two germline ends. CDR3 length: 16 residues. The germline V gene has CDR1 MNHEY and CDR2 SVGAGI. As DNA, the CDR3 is TGTGCCAGCAGTTCGGAGGGATCTAGAAAATGGAGTGGCTACACCTTC. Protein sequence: CASSSEGSRKWSGYTF.

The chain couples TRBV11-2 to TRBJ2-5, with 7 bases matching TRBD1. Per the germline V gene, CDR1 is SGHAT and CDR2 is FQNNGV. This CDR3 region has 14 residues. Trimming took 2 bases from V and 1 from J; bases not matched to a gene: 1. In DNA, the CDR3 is TGTGCCAGCAGCTTATACAGGGGCCAAGAGACCCAGTACTTC. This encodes CASSLYRGQETQYF.

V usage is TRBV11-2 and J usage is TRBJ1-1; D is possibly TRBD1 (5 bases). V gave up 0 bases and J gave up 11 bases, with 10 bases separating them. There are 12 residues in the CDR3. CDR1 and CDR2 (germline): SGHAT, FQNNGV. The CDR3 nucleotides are TGTGCCAGCAGCTTAGATATCGGGGGTGCTTTCTTT. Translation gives CASSLDIGGAFF. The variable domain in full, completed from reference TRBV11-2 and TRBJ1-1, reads EAGVAQSPRYKIIEKRQSVAFWCNPISGHATLYWYQQILGQGPKLLIQFQNNGVVDDSQLPKDRFSAERLKGVDSTLKIQPAKLEDSAVYLCASSLDIGGAFFGQGTRLTVV.

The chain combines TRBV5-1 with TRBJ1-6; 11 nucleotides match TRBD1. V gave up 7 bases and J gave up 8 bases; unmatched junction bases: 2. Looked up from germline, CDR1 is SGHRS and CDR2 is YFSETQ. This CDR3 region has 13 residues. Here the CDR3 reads CASGQGADSPLHF. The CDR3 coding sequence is TGCGCCAGCGGACAGGGGGCAGATTCACCCCTCCACTTT.

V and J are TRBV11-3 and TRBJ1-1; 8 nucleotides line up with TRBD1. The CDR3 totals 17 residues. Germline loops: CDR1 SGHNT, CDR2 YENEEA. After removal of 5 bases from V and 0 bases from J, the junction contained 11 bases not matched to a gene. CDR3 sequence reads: CASSLQGQGALNTEAFF. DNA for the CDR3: TGTGCCAGCAGCCTCCAAGGGCAGGGGGCCTTGAACACTGAAGCTTTCTTT.

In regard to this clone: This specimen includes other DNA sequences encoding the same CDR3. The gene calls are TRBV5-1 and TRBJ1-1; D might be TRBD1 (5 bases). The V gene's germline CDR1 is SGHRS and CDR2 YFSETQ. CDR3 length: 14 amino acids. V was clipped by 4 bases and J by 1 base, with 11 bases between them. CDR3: CASSPGTGNTEAFF. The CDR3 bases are TGCGCCAGCAGCCCCGGAACAGGGAACACTGAAGCTTTCTTT.

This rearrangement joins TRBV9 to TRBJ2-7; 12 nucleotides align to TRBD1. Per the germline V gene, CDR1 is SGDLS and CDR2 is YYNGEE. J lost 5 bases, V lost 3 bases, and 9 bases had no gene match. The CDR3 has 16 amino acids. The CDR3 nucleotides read TGTGCCAGCAGCGCTCGTACCGGGACAGGGGGCAACGAGCAGTACTTC. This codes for CASSARTGTGGNEQYF.

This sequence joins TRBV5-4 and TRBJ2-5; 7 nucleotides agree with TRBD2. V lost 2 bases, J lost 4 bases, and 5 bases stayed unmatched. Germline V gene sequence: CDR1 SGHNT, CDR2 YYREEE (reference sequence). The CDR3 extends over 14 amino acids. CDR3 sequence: CASSFLGGPETQYF. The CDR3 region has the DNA TGTGCCAGCAGCTTTTTGGGAGGGCCAGAGACCCAGTACTTC.

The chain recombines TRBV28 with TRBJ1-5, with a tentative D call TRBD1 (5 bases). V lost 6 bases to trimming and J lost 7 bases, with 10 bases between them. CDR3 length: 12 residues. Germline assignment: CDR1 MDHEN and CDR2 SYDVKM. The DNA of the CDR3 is TGTGCCAGCAGGACGGCAGGGCAGCCCCAGCATTTT. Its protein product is CASRTAGQPQHF. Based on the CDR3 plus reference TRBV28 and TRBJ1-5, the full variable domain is DVKVTQSSRYLVKRTGEKVFLECVQDMDHENMFWYRQDPGLGLRLIYFSYDVKMKEKGDIPEGYSVSREKKERFSLILESASTNQTSMYLCASRTAGQPQHFGDGTRLSIL.